This TCR beta chain was identified during a study of breast tumors, draining lymph nodes, adjacent tissues. Turning to this clonotype: Its target is not known.

General study points: Compared with basal-like, luminal-like tumors shared significantly more repertoire with nontumor tissue. Tumor repertoires ranked between lymph nodes and nontumor tissue in diversity, with V and J gene preferences.

Germline V CDR1 and CDR2: ENHRY, SYGVKD. V was shortened by 0 bases and J by 0 bases, with 9 bases between the two germline ends. The CDR3 totals 15 residues. TCRdb analysed the multiplex PCR reads with MiXCR anew, one entry per CDR3 protein. The profile shows 17,000 or so distinct CDR3 sequences, 55% to 75% of them singletons. The sequence derives from a female donor with breast cancer. Some clones in this sample may be carry-over from other donors' samples. This chain links TRBV10-3 with TRBJ2-7; weak D call: TRBD1 (6 bases). The specimen sequenced was tumor-adjacent breast tissue. This chain's CDR3 is CAISESRGSSYEQYF. CDR3 nucleotides: TGTGCCATCAGTGAGTCGAGGGGGAGCTCCTACGAGCAGTACTTC.